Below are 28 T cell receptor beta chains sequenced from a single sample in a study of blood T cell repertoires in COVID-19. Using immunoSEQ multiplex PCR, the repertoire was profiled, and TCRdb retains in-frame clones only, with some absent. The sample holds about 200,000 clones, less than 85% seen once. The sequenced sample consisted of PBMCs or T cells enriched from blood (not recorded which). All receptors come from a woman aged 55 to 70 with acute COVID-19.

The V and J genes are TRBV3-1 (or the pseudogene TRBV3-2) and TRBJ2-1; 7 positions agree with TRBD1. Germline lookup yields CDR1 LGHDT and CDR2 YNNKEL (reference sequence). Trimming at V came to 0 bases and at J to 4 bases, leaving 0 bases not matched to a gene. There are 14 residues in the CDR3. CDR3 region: CASSQEGQYNEQFF. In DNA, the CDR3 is TGTGCCAGCAGCCAAGAGGGACAGTACAATGAGCAGTTCTTC.

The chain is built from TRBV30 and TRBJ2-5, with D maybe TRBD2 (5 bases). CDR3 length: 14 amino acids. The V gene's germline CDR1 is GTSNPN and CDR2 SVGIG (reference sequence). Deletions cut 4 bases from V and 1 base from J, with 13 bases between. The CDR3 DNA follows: TGTGCCTGGAACCTCAAGGGAGCCCAAGAGACCCAGTACTTC. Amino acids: CAWNLKGAQETQYF.

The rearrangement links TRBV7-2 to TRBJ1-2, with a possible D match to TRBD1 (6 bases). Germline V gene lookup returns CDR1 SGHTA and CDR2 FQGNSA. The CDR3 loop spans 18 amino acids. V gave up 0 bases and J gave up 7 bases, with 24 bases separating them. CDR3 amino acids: CASSLAGGGSGPSTGYTF. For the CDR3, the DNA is TGTGCCAGCAGCTTAGCGGGTGGGGGCAGCGGACCAAGTACTGGCTACACCTTC.

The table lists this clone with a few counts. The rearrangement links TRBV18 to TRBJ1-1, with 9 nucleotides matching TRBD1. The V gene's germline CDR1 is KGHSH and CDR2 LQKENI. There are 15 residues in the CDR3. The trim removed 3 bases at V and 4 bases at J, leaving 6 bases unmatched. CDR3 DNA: TGTGCCAGCTCACCTCGGACAGGGGTAGGCACTGAAGCTTTCTTT. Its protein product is CASSPRTGVGTEAFF.

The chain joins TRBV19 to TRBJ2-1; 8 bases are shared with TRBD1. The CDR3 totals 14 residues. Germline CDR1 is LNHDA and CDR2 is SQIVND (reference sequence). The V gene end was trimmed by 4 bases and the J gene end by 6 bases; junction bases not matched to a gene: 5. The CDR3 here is CASSNRGSVNEQFF. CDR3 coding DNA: TGTGCCAGTAGTAACAGGGGGTCGGTCAATGAGCAGTTCTTC.

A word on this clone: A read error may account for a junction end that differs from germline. This chain's CDR3 is CASSLWGGLSPLHF. DNA for the CDR3: TGTGCCAGCAGCTTATGGGGGGGGCTTTCACCCCTCCACTTT. V usage is TRBV27 and J usage is TRBJ1-6; D may be TRBD1 (6 bases). Germline CDR1 is MNHEY and CDR2 is SMNVEV (reference sequence). CDR3 length: 14 amino acids.

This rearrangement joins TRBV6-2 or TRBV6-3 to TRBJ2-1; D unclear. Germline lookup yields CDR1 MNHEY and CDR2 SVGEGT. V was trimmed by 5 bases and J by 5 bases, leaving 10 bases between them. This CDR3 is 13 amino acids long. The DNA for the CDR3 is TGTGCCAGCAGTCCGAGGAGCGACAATGAGCAGTTCTTC. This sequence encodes CASSPRSDNEQFF.

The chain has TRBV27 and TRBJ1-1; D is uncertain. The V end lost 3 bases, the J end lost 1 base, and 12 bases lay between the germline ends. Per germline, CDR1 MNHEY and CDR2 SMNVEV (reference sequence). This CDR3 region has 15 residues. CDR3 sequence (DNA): TGTGCCAGCAGTTTCCGACGGAGTTCGAACACTGAAGCTTTCTTT. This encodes CASSFRRSSNTEAFF.

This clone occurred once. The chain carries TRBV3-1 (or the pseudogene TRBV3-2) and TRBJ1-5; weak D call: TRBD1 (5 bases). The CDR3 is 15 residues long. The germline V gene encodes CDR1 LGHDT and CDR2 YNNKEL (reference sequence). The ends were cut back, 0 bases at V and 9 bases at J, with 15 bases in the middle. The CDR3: CASSQDLRDGRPQHF. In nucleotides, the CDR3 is TGTGCCAGCAGCCAAGATCTGAGGGACGGGAGGCCCCAGCATTTT.

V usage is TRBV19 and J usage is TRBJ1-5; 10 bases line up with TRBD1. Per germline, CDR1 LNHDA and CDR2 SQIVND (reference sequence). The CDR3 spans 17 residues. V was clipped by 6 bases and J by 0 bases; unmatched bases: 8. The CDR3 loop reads CASRQGTGANSNQPQHF. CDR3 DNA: TGTGCCAGTAGACAAGGGACAGGGGCAAATAGCAATCAGCCCCAGCATTTT.

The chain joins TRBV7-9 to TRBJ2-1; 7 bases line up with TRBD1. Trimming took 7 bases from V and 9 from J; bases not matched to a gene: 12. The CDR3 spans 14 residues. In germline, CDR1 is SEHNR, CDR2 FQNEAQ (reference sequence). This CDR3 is CASKSGTAGREQFF. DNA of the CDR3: TGTGCCAGCAAGTCCGGGACAGCCGGGCGTGAGCAGTTCTTC. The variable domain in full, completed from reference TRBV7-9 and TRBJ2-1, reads DTGVSQNPRHKITKRGQNVTFRCDPISEHNRLYWYRQTLGQGPEFLTYFQNEAQLEKSRLLSDRFSAERPKGSFSTLEIQRTEQGDSAMYLCASKSGTAGREQFFGPGTRLTVL.

This CDR3 is CASSLGATPQGTQYF. The CDR3 bases are TGTGCCAGCAGCTTAGGGGCTACACCCCAGGGGACCCAGTACTTC. V gene TRBV7-2 combines with J gene TRBJ2-5, with a tentative D call TRBD1 (5 bases). The CDR3 length is 15 residues. The germline CDR1 and CDR2 sequences are SGHTA and FQGNSA. V lost 1 base and J lost 7, with 16 bases in between.

CDR3 residues: CASSLFTGGTEAFF. The CDR3, as DNA: TGCGCCAGCAGCTTGTTTACCGGGGGCACTGAAGCTTTCTTT. The V gene is TRBV5-1, the J gene TRBJ1-1, with D possibly being TRBD1 (5 bases). The germline CDR1 and CDR2 sequences are SGHRS and YFSETQ. Trimming removed 1 base from V and 4 bases from J, with 11 bases in between. This CDR3 comprises 14 residues.

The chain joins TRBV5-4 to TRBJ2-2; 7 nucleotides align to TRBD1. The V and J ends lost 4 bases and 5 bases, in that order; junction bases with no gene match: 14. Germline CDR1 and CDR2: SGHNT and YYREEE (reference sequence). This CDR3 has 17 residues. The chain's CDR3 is CASSLRSGGTRTGELFF. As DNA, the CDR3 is TGTGCCAGCAGCCTCCGGTCAGGGGGAACGCGGACCGGGGAGCTGTTTTTT.

CDR3 bases: TGTGCCAGCAGTTACACCCCCGGGGTCCCAGCGACTAATACGCAGTATTTT. It encodes CASSYTPGVPATNTQYF. V is TRBV6-2 or TRBV6-3 and J is TRBJ2-3; possible D gene TRBD2, 5 bases. The CDR3 has 17 residues. From germline, CDR1 is MNHEY and CDR2 SVGEGT. The V gene lost 2 bases and the J gene lost 7 bases, with 22 bases spanning the gap.

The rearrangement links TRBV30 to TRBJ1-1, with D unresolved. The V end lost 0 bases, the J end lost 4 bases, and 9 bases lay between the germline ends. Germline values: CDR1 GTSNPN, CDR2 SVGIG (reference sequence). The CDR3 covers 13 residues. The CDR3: CAWSVGGSTEAFF. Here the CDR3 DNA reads TGTGCCTGGAGTGTAGGAGGGAGCACTGAAGCTTTCTTT.

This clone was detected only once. CDR3 residues: CASSPFSGAGKSYEQYF. CDR3 nucleotide sequence: TGTGCCAGCAGTCCATTCTCGGGAGCGGGAAAAAGCTACGAGCAGTACTTC. The chain couples TRBV6-2 or TRBV6-3 to TRBJ2-7, with 7 nucleotides matching TRBD2. The CDR3 is 17 amino acids. The V and J ends lost 5 bases and 3 bases, in that order; junction bases with no gene match: 16. CDR1 and CDR2 from the germline V gene are MNHEY and SVGEGT.

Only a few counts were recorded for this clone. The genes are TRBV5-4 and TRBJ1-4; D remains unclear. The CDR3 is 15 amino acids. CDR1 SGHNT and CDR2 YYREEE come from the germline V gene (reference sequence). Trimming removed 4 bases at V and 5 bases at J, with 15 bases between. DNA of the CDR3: TGTGCCAGCAGCCACCCGGGATCCACAAATGAAAAACTGTTTTTT. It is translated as CASSHPGSTNEKLFF.

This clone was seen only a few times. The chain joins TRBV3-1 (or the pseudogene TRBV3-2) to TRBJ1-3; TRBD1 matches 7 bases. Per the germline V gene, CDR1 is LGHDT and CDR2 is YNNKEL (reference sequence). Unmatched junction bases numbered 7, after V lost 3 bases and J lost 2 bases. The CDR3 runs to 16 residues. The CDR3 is CASSQRRTGPGNTIYF. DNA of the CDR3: TGTGCCAGCAGCCAGCGGAGGACAGGCCCTGGAAACACCATATATTTT.

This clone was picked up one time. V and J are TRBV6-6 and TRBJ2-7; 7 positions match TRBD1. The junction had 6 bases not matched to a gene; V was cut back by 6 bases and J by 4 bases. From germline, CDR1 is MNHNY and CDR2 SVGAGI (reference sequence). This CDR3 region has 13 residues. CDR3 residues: CASRGTAPYEQYF. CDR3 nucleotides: TGTGCCAGCAGGGGGACAGCGCCATACGAGCAGTACTTC.

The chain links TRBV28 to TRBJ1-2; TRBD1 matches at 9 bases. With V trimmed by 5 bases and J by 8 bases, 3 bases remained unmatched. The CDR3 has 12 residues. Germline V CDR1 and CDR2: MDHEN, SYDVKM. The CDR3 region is CASSGQGWGYTF. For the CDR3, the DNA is TGTGCCAGCAGTGGACAGGGGTGGGGCTACACCTTC.

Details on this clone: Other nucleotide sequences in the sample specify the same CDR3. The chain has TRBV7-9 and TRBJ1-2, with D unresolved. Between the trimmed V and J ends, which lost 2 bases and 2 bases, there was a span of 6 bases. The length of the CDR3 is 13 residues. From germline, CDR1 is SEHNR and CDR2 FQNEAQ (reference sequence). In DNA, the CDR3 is TGTGCCAGCAGCTTACCGGGGAACTATGGCTACACCTTC. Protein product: CASSLPGNYGYTF.

For the CDR3, the DNA is TGTGCCAGCAGAGACAGGGGTAATCAGCCCCAGCATTTT. It encodes CASRDRGNQPQHF. V usage is TRBV12-3 or TRBV12-4 and J usage is TRBJ1-5, with TRBD1 identical over 8 bases. With V trimmed by 6 bases and J by 4 bases, 2 bases remained unmatched. The CDR3 extends over 13 amino acids.

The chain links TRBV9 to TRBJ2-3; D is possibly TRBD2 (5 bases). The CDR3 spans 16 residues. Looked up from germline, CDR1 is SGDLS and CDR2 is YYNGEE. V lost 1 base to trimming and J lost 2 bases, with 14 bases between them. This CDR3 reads CASSVSESGPTDTQYF. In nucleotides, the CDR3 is TGTGCCAGCAGCGTATCCGAGAGCGGCCCCACAGATACGCAGTATTTT.

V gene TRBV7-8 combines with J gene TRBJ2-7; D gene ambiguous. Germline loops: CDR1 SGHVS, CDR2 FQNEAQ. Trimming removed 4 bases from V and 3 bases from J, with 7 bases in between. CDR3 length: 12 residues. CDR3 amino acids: CASSSVRYEQYF. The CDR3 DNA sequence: TGTGCCAGCAGCTCAGTCCGCTACGAGCAGTACTTC.

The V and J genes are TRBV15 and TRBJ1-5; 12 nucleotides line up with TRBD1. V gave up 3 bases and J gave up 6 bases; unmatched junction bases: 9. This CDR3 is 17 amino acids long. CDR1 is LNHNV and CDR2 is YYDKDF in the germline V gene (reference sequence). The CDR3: CATSSSSGTGGGQPQHF. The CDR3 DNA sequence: TGTGCCACCAGCAGTTCCTCCGGGACAGGGGGCGGTCAGCCCCAGCATTTT.

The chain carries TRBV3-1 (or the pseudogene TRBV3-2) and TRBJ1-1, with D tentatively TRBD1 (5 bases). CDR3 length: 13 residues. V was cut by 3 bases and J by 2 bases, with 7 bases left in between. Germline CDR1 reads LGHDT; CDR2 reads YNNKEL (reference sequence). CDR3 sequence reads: CASSQTVNTEAFF. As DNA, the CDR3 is TGTGCCAGCAGCCAGACAGTTAACACTGAAGCTTTCTTT.

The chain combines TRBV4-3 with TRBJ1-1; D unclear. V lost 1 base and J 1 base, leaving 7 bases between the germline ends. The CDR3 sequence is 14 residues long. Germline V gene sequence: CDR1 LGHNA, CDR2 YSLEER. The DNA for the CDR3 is TGCGCCAGCAGCCAAGCTTCCCCGAACACTGAAGCTTTCTTT. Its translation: CASSQASPNTEAFF.